This TCR beta chain was retrieved from a study of blood T cell repertoires in COVID-19. The overall study: The United States, Italy and Spain were the sources of the acute and convalescent COVID-19 samples.

With respect to this clone: Other DNA sequences in this specimen translate into the identical CDR3.

The data were produced by immunoSEQ multiplex PCR, yet TCRdb's version contains in-frame clones alone and is incomplete. The table records hundreds of thousands of clones, approximately 86% of them present only once. The CDR3 extends over 13 amino acids. V was pared by 3 bases and J by 2 bases, with 7 bases between. V is TRBV12-3 or TRBV12-4 and J is TRBJ1-2; D is undetermined. Input material: peripheral blood. The sequence was collected from a human donor in a cohort sampled during active COVID-19. Here the CDR3 reads CASSFGENYGYTF. CDR3 DNA: TGTGCCAGCAGTTTCGGGGAGAACTATGGCTACACCTTC.